These 25 T cell receptor beta chains were sequenced from one sample in a study of cytomegalovirus exposure and HLA in healthy donors. Researchers ran the PCR with 60 Vbeta and 13 Jbeta primers. Data came from immunoSEQ multiplex PCR; TCRdb stores just in-frame clones and leaves some out. This table has 130,000 to 150,000 clones, approximately 73% appearing once. Sample: PBMCs. The receptors were gathered from a woman under 30 in good health and CMV-seronegative.

This clone has just a few counts. The chain uses TRBV11-2 and TRBJ2-2, with a possible D match to TRBD2 (6 bases). Germline loops: CDR1 SGHAT, CDR2 FQNNGV. The CDR3 runs to 15 residues. V was cut by 5 bases and J by 2 bases, with 12 bases left in between. Written as DNA, the CDR3 is TGTGCCAGCAGCAAGGACTACCCTAACACCGGGGAGCTGTTTTTT. Translation: CASSKDYPNTGELFF. Based on the CDR3 plus reference TRBV11-2 and TRBJ2-2, the full variable domain is EAGVAQSPRYKIIEKRQSVAFWCNPISGHATLYWYQQILGQGPKLLIQFQNNGVVDDSQLPKDRFSAERLKGVDSTLKIQPAKLEDSAVYLCASSKDYPNTGELFFGEGSRLTVL.

CDR3 bases: TGTGCCAGCTCTACCGGGACTTATACTGAAGCTTTCTTT. Translated, it gives CASSTGTYTEAFF. The chain combines TRBV18 with TRBJ1-1; D is possibly TRBD1 (5 bases). CDR1 and CDR2 from the germline V gene are KGHSH and LQKENI. Trimming stripped 6 bases from V and 5 bases from J, with 13 bases between. This CDR3 contains 13 residues.

The V call is TRBV27, the J call TRBJ1-2; D not resolved. Germline CDR1 reads MNHEY; CDR2 reads SMNVEV (reference sequence). The CDR3 runs to 12 residues. Trimming stripped 3 bases from V and 8 bases from J, with 10 bases between. The CDR3 is CASSFQRQGYTF. CDR3 nucleotides: TGTGCCAGCAGTTTTCAACGTCAGGGCTACACCTTC.

This clone turned up a few times. The chain links TRBV19 to TRBJ2-3; 7 bases are a match to TRBD2. This CDR3 comprises 17 residues. V was clipped by 3 bases and J by 0 bases; unmatched bases: 9. The germline CDR1 and CDR2 sequences are LNHDA and SQIVND (reference sequence). The CDR3 loop is CASSIRGGGVSTDTQYF. In nucleotides, the CDR3 is TGTGCCAGTAGTATTCGGGGCGGGGGAGTAAGCACAGATACGCAGTATTTT.

This clone was found a few times. The chain links TRBV7-2 to TRBJ2-3, with D unresolved. The V end was cut by 1 base, the J end by 0 bases, with 20 bases between. The CDR3 is made up of 19 amino acids. Germline V CDR1 and CDR2: SGHTA, FQGNSA. CDR3 nucleotides: TGTGCCAGCAGCTTAGGGCTCCTTTACCGAATTTCTAGCACAGATACGCAGTATTTT. This codes for CASSLGLLYRISSTDTQYF.

The rearrangement links TRBV4-3 to TRBJ2-7; 8 bases map to TRBD2. V was clipped by 0 bases and J by 2 bases; unmatched bases: 3. Germline V CDR1 and CDR2: LGHNA, YSLEER. CDR3 size: 15 residues. The CDR3 loop is CASSQDSRGAYEQYF. CDR3 nucleotides: TGCGCCAGCAGCCAAGACTCGCGGGGGGCCTACGAGCAGTACTTC.

The chain recombines TRBV5-1 with TRBJ2-7; 7 bases fit TRBD1. CDR3 size: 14 residues. With V trimmed by 4 bases and J by 0 bases, 4 bases remained unmatched. Germline CDR1 and CDR2: SGHRS and YFSETQ. CDR3 in DNA: TGCGCCAGCAGCCTGGGGACAGACTCCTACGAGCAGTACTTC. The encoded protein is CASSLGTDSYEQYF.

V and J are TRBV6-9 and TRBJ1-5; the match to TRBD1 covers 8 bases. Germline V gene lookup returns CDR1 MNHGY and CDR2 SVAAGI. The ends lost 2 bases at V and 7 bases at J; junction bases unmatched: 7. This CDR3 has 15 amino acids. CDR3 DNA: TGTGCCAGCAGTTATAGGTACAGGGGGTGCCAGCCCCAGCATTTT. This codes for CASSYRYRGCQPQHF.

This clone has just a few counts. V and J are TRBV4-2 and TRBJ2-2, with D possibly TRBD1 on 5 matching bases. The CDR3 has 17 amino acids. Trimming stripped 8 bases from V and 6 bases from J, with 25 bases between. Germline V gives CDR1 LGHNA, CDR2 YNFKEQ. CDR3 residues: CASGPNTHSRGPGELFF. The CDR3 DNA sequence: TGTGCCAGCGGACCCAATACTCATTCTAGGGGCCCCGGGGAGCTGTTTTTT.

This sequence joins TRBV27 and TRBJ1-2; 10 nucleotides agree with TRBD1. The CDR3 loop spans 14 amino acids. V lost 5 bases, J lost 8 bases, and 8 bases stayed unmatched. The germline V gene encodes CDR1 MNHEY and CDR2 SMNVEV (reference sequence). CDR3 protein: CASSRQGANVGYTF. Written as DNA, the CDR3 is TGTGCCAGCAGTAGACAGGGGGCGAACGTAGGCTACACCTTC.

V gene TRBV19 combines with J gene TRBJ2-7; 13 bases map to TRBD2. The CDR3 is 15 residues long. The ends lost 5 bases at V and 2 bases at J; junction bases unmatched: 3. CDR1 LNHDA and CDR2 SQIVND come from the germline V gene (reference sequence). CDR3 residues: CASSPGTSGAYEQYF. CDR3 DNA: TGTGCCAGTAGTCCCGGGACTAGCGGGGCCTACGAGCAGTACTTC. The whole variable domain, remainder taken from reference TRBV19 and TRBJ2-7, is DGGITQSPKYLFRKEGQNVTLSCEQNLNHDAMYWYRQDPGQGLRLIYYSQIVNDFQKGDIAEGYSVSREKKESFPLTVTSAQKNPTAFYLCASSPGTSGAYEQYFGPGTRLTVT.

This rearrangement joins TRBV6-5 to TRBJ1-2, with 8 bases that match TRBD1. The length of the CDR3 is 13 residues. After removal of 4 bases from V and 6 bases from J, the junction contained 4 bases not matched to a gene. Germline V gene data show CDR1 as MNHEY and CDR2 as SVGAGI. CDR3 DNA: TGTGCCAGCAGTTCCGACAGGGGTCATGGCTACACCTTC. Protein sequence: CASSSDRGHGYTF.

A few counts support this clone. This chain uses TRBV6-1 with TRBJ1-5; D is perhaps TRBD1 (6 bases). The V end lost 4 bases, the J end lost 7 bases, and 11 bases lay between the germline ends. The germline V gene has CDR1 MNHNS and CDR2 SASEGT. The length of the CDR3 is 13 residues. The CDR3 sequence is CASSGNRDQPQHF. In nucleotides, the CDR3 is TGTGCCAGCAGTGGAAACAGGGACCAGCCCCAGCATTTT.

The rearrangement joins TRBV11-2 to TRBJ1-4; 7 bases are a match to TRBD1. CDR1 and CDR2 (germline): SGHAT, FQNNGV. V lost 5 bases, J lost 5 bases, and 8 bases stayed unmatched. The CDR3 totals 15 residues. The CDR3 nucleotides are TGTGCCAGCAGCGGGCGGACAGGAGGAAATGAAAAACTGTTTTTT. Amino acids: CASSGRTGGNEKLFF.

The gene calls are TRBV29-1 and TRBJ2-1; 11 bases fit TRBD1. The CDR3 totals 14 residues. V lost 7 bases and J lost 8; bases outside the gene matches: 10. Germline-derived CDR1 and CDR2 are SQVTM and ANQGSEA. In DNA form, the CDR3 reads TGCAGCGCCCCAGGACAGGGGGCGCTTGATGAGCAGTTCTTC. Its translation: CSAPGQGALDEQFF.

The gene calls are TRBV28 and TRBJ1-5, with 7 bases fitting TRBD1. This CDR3 is 15 amino acids long. CDR1 and CDR2 (germline): MDHEN, SYDVKM. The V and J ends lost 8 bases and 2 bases, in that order; junction bases with no gene match: 9. CDR3 DNA: TGTGCCAGCTGGGACAGTGGGGTCGGCAATCAGCCCCAGCATTTT. It translates to CASWDSGVGNQPQHF.

This chain links TRBV10-2 with TRBJ2-1; maybe TRBD1 (6 bases). The germline gives CDR1 WSHSY, CDR2 SAAADI. This CDR3 has 16 amino acids. The ends were cut back, 2 bases at V and 3 bases at J, with 14 bases in the middle. The CDR3 sequence is CASSENFGQLYNEQFF. The CDR3 bases are TGCGCCAGCAGTGAGAATTTCGGACAGCTCTACAATGAGCAGTTCTTC.

CDR3 DNA sequence: TGTGCCAGCATCAAGAACTCGGACCGAGGGGAGACCCAGTACTTC. Residues: CASIKNSDRGETQYF. The chain uses TRBV2 and TRBJ2-5, with D tentatively TRBD2 (5 bases). The V gene's germline CDR1 is SNHLY and CDR2 FYNNEI. This CDR3 is built from 15 residues. Trimming stripped 7 bases from V and 5 bases from J, with 20 bases between.

The chain links TRBV28 to TRBJ2-3, with TRBD2 matching 9 bases. Germline values: CDR1 MDHEN, CDR2 SYDVKM. CDR3 length: 16 amino acids. Trimming cost V 0 bases and J 6 bases; bases outside gene matches: 7. The CDR3: CASSLWTSGREDTQYF. The CDR3 nucleotides are TGTGCCAGCAGTTTATGGACTAGCGGCCGAGAGGATACGCAGTATTTT.

This sequence joins TRBV30 and TRBJ1-1; D is ambiguous. The germline gives CDR1 GTSNPN, CDR2 SVGIG (reference sequence). CDR3 length equals 12 residues. Trimming removed 3 bases at V and 5 bases at J, with 10 bases between. CDR3 in amino acids: CAWSKQRTEAFF. The DNA for the CDR3 is TGTGCCTGGAGCAAACAGCGGACTGAAGCTTTCTTT.

This chain joins TRBV28 and TRBJ1-2, with TRBD1 as a possible D gene (6 bases). Germline CDR1 MDHEN, CDR2 SYDVKM. CDR3 length: 13 residues. Trimming cost V 6 bases and J 5 bases, with 13 bases left between them. CDR3 sequence reads: CASSFGQPYGYTF. In DNA form, the CDR3 reads TGTGCCAGCAGCTTCGGACAGCCATATGGCTACACCTTC.

The J gene is TRBJ2-3, the V gene TRBV18; D is perhaps TRBD1 (6 bases). The V end was cut by 1 base, the J end by 0 bases, with 11 bases between. From germline, CDR1 is KGHSH and CDR2 LQKENI. This CDR3 region has 16 residues. DNA for the CDR3: TGTGCCAGCTCACCACAACAGGGTTCTAGCACAGATACGCAGTATTTT. This encodes CASSPQQGSSTDTQYF.

This chain uses TRBV28 with TRBJ2-7; the match to TRBD1 covers 9 bases. Germline assignment: CDR1 MDHEN and CDR2 SYDVKM. J lost 2 bases, V lost 2 bases, and 7 bases had no gene match. This CDR3 comprises 16 residues. CDR3 in amino acids: CASSLVSGQGAYEQYF. The DNA for the CDR3 is TGTGCCAGCAGTTTAGTATCGGGACAGGGAGCCTACGAGCAGTACTTC.

The genes are TRBV9 and TRBJ1-1; 8 bases are shared with TRBD1. V shed 4 bases, J shed 3 bases, and the junction held 11 bases outside the gene matches. This CDR3 region has 16 residues. CDR1 and CDR2 from the germline V gene are SGDLS and YYNGEE. DNA for the CDR3: TGTGCCAGCAGCCCAAAGGCGAGGACAGGGTACACTGAAGCTTTCTTT. It translates to CASSPKARTGYTEAFF.

This clone was observed a single time. The chain joins TRBV4-3 to TRBJ2-7; tentative D call: TRBD2 (6 bases). V lost 3 bases and J lost 3, with 9 bases in between. This CDR3 is 13 amino acids long. From germline, CDR1 is LGHNA and CDR2 YSLEER. This chain's CDR3 is CASSHRGSYEQYF. In DNA form, the CDR3 reads TGCGCCAGCAGCCATCGGGGGAGCTACGAGCAGTACTTC.